This T cell receptor beta chain comes out of a study of human T cells and chemical hapten exposure. About the research overall: Sensitization applied 2% DPC to approximately 2 cm by approximately 2 cm of upper inner arm skin.

This clonotype has only a few counts. Its target is not known. Trimming at V came to 2 bases and at J to 1 base, leaving 3 bases not matched to a gene. This CDR3 has 15 amino acids. CDR1 and CDR2 from the germline V gene are SNHLY and FYNNEI. As to time point: patch test 2, 6 weeks after DPC sensitization. Treatment noted: therapeutic diphenylcyclopropenone sensitization with weekly scalp DPC. Someone pulled total RNA out of unfractionated whole blood. MiXCR, applied by TCRdb to the RACE reads, yields one record per CDR3 protein. The top ten clones hold over 5.5% of a sample with some 350,000 distinct CDR3 sequences, under 6.5% of them seen once. General observations from the study: While controls formed fewer of them, expanded TCRs formed significantly more large CDR3 similarity clusters.

The source material was whole blood, sampled in connection with sensitization to the hapten diphenylcyclopropenone (DPC). The V call is TRBV2, the J call TRBJ2-3, with 7 bases aligning to TRBD1. The source of this sequence is a woman aged 18-29 years with alopecia areata. Some clones in this sample may be carry-over from other donors' samples. Here the CDR3 reads CASSETGVGTDTQYF. In DNA, the CDR3 is TGTGCCAGCAGTGAAACAGGGGTAGGCACAGATACGCAGTATTTT.